This T cell receptor beta chain was captured by sequencing in a study of cytomegalovirus exposure and HLA in healthy donors (dated by TCRdb to about 2017). With respect to the entire study: An earlier analysis of some 600 of the donors reported approximately 260 Gb of sequence data and some 110 million unique TCR beta sequences obtained from about 170 million T cells. Approximately 310 gigabases of sequencing data and roughly 81 million unique TCR sequences made up an early release that covered over 550 HLA-typed donors. The genetic ancestry cluster associated with self-reported Caucasian donors included around four fifths of the approximately 400 genotyped donors. The study was designed to test whether signatures of past pathogen exposure could be identified by cataloging public T cell receptors. Using immunosequencing, the study profiled T cell repertoires from fewer than 700 subjects and related those repertoires to cytomegalovirus serostatus. Along with the approximately 650-subject first cohort, a separate validation cohort of 120 different subjects was used. To predict cytomegalovirus infection status, the study brought together high-throughput TCR immunosequencing, statistical association of individual TCRs with disease status, and machine learning. A later analysis re-analyzed previously published TCR beta repertoires from 600 to 850 donors and added high-resolution HLA genotyping to study TCR occurrence patterns. Rather than using new phenotypic data, the later analysis identified candidate immune exposures from TCR beta sequences and from how often those sequences occurred across donors. In an earlier analysis of more than 550 of the donors, high-throughput TCR beta sequencing was used to judge whether each TCR beta V gene segment behaved as functional or pseudogenic. Donor age, sex, ethnicity and CMV serostatus were collected together with the repertoire data. In a later genetic analysis, genome-wide SNP genotypes for about three fifths of the roughly 670 donors were used, and that subset was treated as a discovery cohort. All discovery cohort repertoires had been generated on a single sequencing platform. HLA typing covered class I and class II loci at four-digit resolution. The number of donors typed differed by locus, with about 629-630 for A, B, C, DRB1 and DQB1, roughly 550 for DQA1, approximately 580 for DPA1, and 450 to 480 for DPB1. Four or five DR-DQ haplotypes were handled as single units for association and clustering because linkage in the cohort was strong. Among over 350 genotyped donors of the cohort, an average of around 240,000 unique TCR beta nucleotide sequences were sequenced per donor, around 18% of them non-productive. The study at large found these results: The study gave a list of about 160 TCR beta chains associated with cytomegalovirus. V-gene and J-gene trimming of TCR beta chains was associated with a missense DCLRE1C variant in a later genetic analysis, and the association was replicated in an independent cohort. The only immune exposure information available for the cohort was CMV serostatus. Because some donors lacked HLA typing at each locus, the association tests relied only on the typed subset. In an earlier analysis of approximately 590 of the donors, most TCR beta V segments were observed in productive rearrangements about 87% or about 30% of the time, broadly matching IMGT annotations. The 87-base-pair reads could not distinguish some IMGT-functional V segments, including TRBV6-2 and TRBV6-3, so those segments were excluded. While some public TCRs were present in many individuals, most TCR sequences turned up only very rarely across donors. Over 15 rarely observed V segments, including chromosome 9 orphons, were excluded from the earlier analysis of approximately 500 of the donors because counts were too low. The authors suggested that the approach could potentially be extended to other disease states and immunological phenotypes. The sequencing pipeline was judged likely to have produced a cluster of highly shared sequence variants as a technical artifact. Cytomegalovirus status was reported to be diagnosed by the classifier with high specificity and sensitivity in both the original and validation cohorts. Most CMV-associated TCR beta chains appeared to be HLA-restricted in a later analysis, and the HLA associations seemed to be driven largely by CMV exposure. In a later analysis, HLA-associated TCR beta chains showed more clonal expansion and lower generation probabilities than non-associated chains that were equally common. Presence/absence analyses assumed roughly uniform sequencing depth across donors, an assumption that may not hold. Compared with the approximately 670-donor mean, donors in an Asian-associated ancestry cluster had fewer N-insertions in productive TCRs, according to a later genetic analysis. At a false discovery rate of 0.05, a later analysis linked around 15,000 TCR beta sequences to specific HLA alleles. The cohort was sequenced for TCR beta chains only, and without alpha or paired-chain data the features that could be detected were limited. A further reported finding was that TCR beta sequences accurately predicted the HLA-A and HLA-B alleles for most subjects in the first cohort. Strong co-occurrence of HLA alleles, especially DR and DQ, made assigning TCR associations to individual alleles difficult. In a later analysis, several top co-occurrence clusters were reported to appear linked to parvovirus B19, influenza, CMV and Epstein-Barr virus. In a later analysis, the rate of TCR association differed among HLA loci, with DRB1 alleles having the most associated TCRs and HLA-C alleles having the fewest. In vitro tests confirmed that a few of the cytomegalovirus-associated TCR beta chains recognize cytomegalovirus antigens. Correlated functional status among segregating V segments might be attributable to linkage disequilibrium, but an unknown experimental factor could not be ruled out.

Trimming costs V 5 bases and J 1 base, and their ends lie 11 bases apart. The CDR3, from cysteine to phenylalanine, totals 15 residues. Here the CDR3 DNA is all that survives: 45 bases in frame from base 1. CDR1 and CDR2 (PRHDT, FYEKMQ) derive from the germline V gene (reference sequence). Points on this clone: Its antigen remains undetermined. Base qualities are not recorded, but no much larger clone differs from it by a single base.

The protocol used for the library was the immunoSEQ multiplex PCR assay. For the multiplex PCR, a mixture combining 60 forward primers for TCR Vbeta segments and 13 reverse primers for TCR Jbeta segments was used. The CDR3 region of rearranged TCR beta genes was amplified from genomic DNA with a multiplex PCR assay. On the Illumina HiSeq System, the amplified TCR beta libraries were sequenced as 87-base-pair reads. For the original study's pipeline: In a later analysis, 80 million or so unique TCR beta chains were counted across the 650 to 700 repertoires, and about 10 million of these chains were shared by at least two donors. A nearest-neighbor algorithm error-corrected the raw reads and collapsed the reads into unique sequences, merging closely related sequences to remove PCR and sequencing errors. To assign V, D and J gene segments, CDR3 sequences were aligned to IMGT reference sequences. For a sequence to be retained, at least a six-nucleotide match to both a V gene segment and a J gene segment was required. A rearrangement counted as productive if the CDR3 had no stop codons and remained in frame with V and J, and every other rearrangement counted as non-productive. CDR3 was defined by IMGT convention, running from the second conserved V-encoded cysteine to the conserved J-encoded phenylalanine. Sequences without an unambiguous match to a single V gene segment were excluded from the earlier analysis of 450 to 750 of the donors. In an earlier analysis of some 590 of the donors, a V segment was called functional when productive rearrangements were above 56.7%, and segregating when the standard deviation between donors exceeded 5%. A statistical classification framework was built to diagnose cytomegalovirus status from the catalog of TCR beta chain sequences. In a later analysis, V and J genes were assigned by comparing TCR nucleotide sequences against IMGT/GENE-DB human TR gene sequences. In a later analysis, CDR3 sequences and most-parsimonious VDJ recombination scenarios were assigned using the TCRdist pipeline. In a later analysis, every TCR beta chain was defined by the combination of its CDR3 amino acid sequence and its V-gene family, and reads without a unique V-gene family were dropped. As a way to deal with suspected cross-contamination and a sequencing artifact, a later analysis dropped roughly 620 nucleotide sequences that were highly shared and had low generation probability. In a later analysis, a clonal expansion index was calculated for each public chain from normalized within-repertoire ranks of inferred template counts. In a later analysis, generation probabilities were computed with a VDJ recombination model fitted to out-of-frame rearrangements, and the resulting probabilities were checked against IGoR. Hypergeometric tests were used in a later analysis to score TCR-TCR, TCR-HLA and TCR-CMV co-occurrence, with a repertoire-size bias correction applied to the TCR pairs. False discovery rates were estimated in a later analysis by permuting HLA or CMV assignments 20 times. In a later analysis, co-occurring TCRs were grouped with DBSCAN, and TCRdist sequence similarity was added when clustering was performed within HLA-allele-positive subsets. Co-occurrence clustering excluded repertoires with fewer than 30,000 or more than 120,000 public chains, plus five with anomalous nucleotide sharing. Entries here come from immuneACCESS through TCRdb and include only in-frame sequences with V and J called. Some clones fail to appear in such tables; in the studies checked, an unresolved V gene covers under half of the shortfall, and the cause of the remainder is unknown. Clone size and the V and J calls come from that table; the DNA yielded D and trimming. For this sample the table gives over 95,000 clones, of which around 77% were detected only once. Jointly, the top ten make up about 3.3% of the sample.

The cohort consisted of fewer than 700 healthy bone marrow donors. All cohort members were sampled while nominally healthy, although unrecorded immune exposures were likely present. The donor tested CMV seronegative and was one of the 352 seronegative cohort members. A peripheral blood sample was collected from each donor, and TCR beta sequencing was performed on peripheral blood mononuclear cells. The Qiagen DNeasy Blood Extraction Kit was used to extract genomic DNA from the blood cell samples. The sample comprised PBMCs. The sequence came from a man aged 40-50 years in good health and CMV-seronegative. The chain joins TRBV13 to TRBJ2-2; matching of 5 bases hints at TRBD2 as the D gene. The CDR3 protein is CASSPQGGNTGELFF. The nucleotide sequence is given as TGTGCCAGCAGCCCCCAAGGAGGGAACACCGGGGAGCTGTTTTTT.